These 17 T cell receptor beta chains were all obtained from the same sample, sequenced in a study of response to subunit inactivated influenza vaccine. TCRdb passed the RT-PCR reads through MiXCR, listing each CDR3 protein once. The sample has 530,000 or so distinct CDR3 sequences, about 10% seen once. The sample here was PBMCs from blood, taken on the day of vaccination. The source is a middle-aged man who received an inactivated influenza vaccine.

The chain uses TRBV27 and TRBJ2-1; D not certain. The ends were cut back, 2 bases at V and 7 bases at J, with 9 bases in the middle. CDR3 length: 13 amino acids. From germline, CDR1 is MNHEY and CDR2 SMNVEV (reference sequence). The CDR3 region has the DNA TGTGCCAGCAGTTTAAACCCGGTAAATGAGCAGTTCTTC. Protein: CASSLNPVNEQFF.

V and J are TRBV11-2 and TRBJ2-7; 10 bases line up with TRBD2. The CDR3 contains 15 residues. In germline, CDR1 is SGHAT, CDR2 FQNNGV. Unmatched junction bases numbered 3, after V lost 4 bases and J lost 0 bases. CDR3 residues: CASSSPSGSSYEQYF. The DNA for the CDR3 is TGTGCCAGCAGCTCCCCTAGCGGGAGCTCCTACGAGCAGTACTTC.

The sample holds a few counts of this clonotype. The chain uses TRBV6-2 or TRBV6-3 and TRBJ2-1, with D uncertain. Germline V gene lookup returns CDR1 MNHEY and CDR2 SVGEGT. There are 13 residues in the CDR3. Trimming removed 2 bases from V and 7 bases from J, with 9 bases in between. Here the CDR3 reads CASSYVGFNEQFF. Written as DNA, the CDR3 is TGTGCCAGCAGTTACGTCGGGTTTAATGAGCAGTTCTTC.

This clonotype was observed a handful of times. The V call is TRBV20-1, the J call TRBJ2-7; perhaps TRBD1 as D (8 bases). CDR1 is DFQATT, CDR2 SNEGSKA, per germline (reference sequence). The V end was cut by 5 bases, the J end by 1 base, with 18 bases between. The CDR3 extends over 15 amino acids. CDR3 sequence (DNA): TGCAGTGCTCCGAAGGGGGGGGACAGGTCCTACGAGCAGTACTTC. It is translated as CSAPKGGDRSYEQYF.

This clonotype was seen only a few times. V gene TRBV4-2 combines with J gene TRBJ2-1; D possibly corresponds to TRBD2 (5 bases). The CDR3 covers 16 residues. The V gene's germline CDR1 is LGHNA and CDR2 YNFKEQ. Trimming cost V 2 bases and J 10 bases, with 21 bases left between them. CDR3 amino acids: CASSQTLLGGHLEQFF. For the CDR3, the DNA is TGTGCCAGCAGCCAAACCCTTTTAGGAGGCCATCTCGAGCAGTTCTTC.

This clonotype turned up a few times. This chain joins TRBV7-8 and TRBJ2-7; tentatively, D is TRBD2 (6 bases). Trimming stripped 3 bases from V and 7 bases from J, with 22 bases between. This CDR3 has 16 residues. The germline V gene has CDR1 SGHVS and CDR2 FQNEAQ. The CDR3 coding sequence is TGTGCCAGCAGCTTCTCTTCAGGACTATCGTCTGCAGAGCAGTACTTC. Translation: CASSFSSGLSSAEQYF.

The chain uses TRBV19 and TRBJ1-6; D uncertain. CDR1 LNHDA and CDR2 SQIVND come from the germline V gene (reference sequence). Trimming left V 3 bases short and J 9 bases short, with 15 bases between. CDR3 length: 15 amino acids. CDR3 loop: CASSIGSTAGSPLHF. CDR3 DNA sequence: TGTGCCAGTAGTATTGGGTCAACCGCTGGTTCACCCCTCCACTTT. Filled out from reference TRBV19 and TRBJ1-6, the complete variable domain reads DGGITQSPKYLFRKEGQNVTLSCEQNLNHDAMYWYRQDPGQGLRLIYYSQIVNDFQKGDIAEGYSVSREKKESFPLTVTSAQKNPTAFYLCASSIGSTAGSPLHFGNGTRLTVT.

Details on this clonotype: The junction shows a germline mismatch at one end, possibly a read error. The chain uses TRBV10-3 and TRBJ2-1; D gene ambiguous. The CDR3 consists of 13 residues. Germline V CDR1 and CDR2: ENHRY, SYGVKD. The CDR3 nucleotides are TGTGCCATCACTGAGGAGATGGGGAATGAGCAGTTCTTC. It translates to CAITEEMGNEQFF.

Ten or more counts support this clonotype. The V gene is TRBV13, the J gene TRBJ2-2; 12 positions agree with TRBD1. J was trimmed by 5 bases and V by 4 bases; bases with no gene match: 11. The germline V gene encodes CDR1 PRHDT and CDR2 FYEKMQ (reference sequence). This CDR3 contains 18 residues. CDR3 in DNA: TGTGCCAGCAGCTGGGCCGGGACAGGGGGCGCAGGAACCGGGGAGCTGTTTTTT. Translation: CASSWAGTGGAGTGELFF.

This clonotype showed up just a few times. V usage is TRBV6-2 or TRBV6-3 and J usage is TRBJ2-6; D ambiguous. Germline loops: CDR1 MNHEY, CDR2 SVGEGT. CDR3 length: 16 amino acids. Trimming removed 0 bases from V and 2 bases from J, with 8 bases in between. The CDR3 spells CASSYSTEAGANVLTF. CDR3 coding DNA: TGTGCCAGCAGTTACTCGACCGAGGCTGGGGCCAACGTCCTGACTTTC.

In its sample, this clonotype was seen a few times. This chain connects TRBV5-1 to TRBJ2-5; 9 nucleotides match TRBD2. V lost 4 bases, J lost 5 bases, and 3 bases stayed unmatched. The CDR3 consists of 13 residues. Germline V lookup: CDR1 SGHRS, CDR2 YFSETQ. The CDR3 region has the DNA TGCGCCAGCAGCGGAACTAGCGGGGAGACCCAGTACTTC. Translating gives CASSGTSGETQYF.

In its sample, this clonotype was seen many times. CDR3 in DNA: TGCAGTACCGCCGCCGGGACAGGCATAATGTCCTACGAGCAGTACTTC. Its protein product is CSTAAGTGIMSYEQYF. The chain has TRBV20-1 and TRBJ2-7; TRBD1 aligns across 8 bases. Per the germline V gene, CDR1 is DFQATT and CDR2 is SNEGSKA (reference sequence). This CDR3 region has 16 residues. V shed 8 bases and J 1 base; nucleotides not matched to a gene: 16.

This clonotype was seen only a few times. The genes are TRBV28 and TRBJ2-7; 9 nucleotides align to TRBD2. The CDR3 loop spans 14 amino acids. The V segment lost 3 bases and the J segment 2 bases; nucleotides outside the gene matches: 2. The germline CDR1 and CDR2 sequences are MDHEN and SYDVKM. CDR3 in DNA: TGTGCCAGCAGTTTCGCTAGCGGGACCTACGAGCAGTACTTC. Amino acids: CASSFASGTYEQYF.

In this sample, this clonotype turned up many times. The chain joins TRBV7-9 to TRBJ1-2; no clear D gene. The CDR3 is 15 amino acids. With 1 base removed from V and 4 bases from J, the gap between germline ends came to 13 bases. CDR1 and CDR2 (germline): SEHNR, FQNEAQ (reference sequence). The CDR3 region is CASSLVGGPGYGYTF. CDR3 DNA: TGTGCCAGCAGCTTAGTGGGTGGTCCCGGCTATGGCTACACCTTC.

This clonotype was seen many times. This chain links TRBV27 with TRBJ2-3; 7 bases match TRBD2. Germline V lookup: CDR1 MNHEY, CDR2 SMNVEV (reference sequence). The CDR3 loop spans 14 amino acids. After removal of 3 bases from V and 1 base from J, the junction contained 1 base not matched to a gene. In nucleotides, the CDR3 is TGTGCCAGCAGTTTCGCGGGAGGCACAGATACGCAGTATTTT. Its protein is CASSFAGGTDTQYF.

The table lists this clonotype with many counts. The chain couples TRBV18 to TRBJ1-5; 8 bases are shared with TRBD1. V shed 6 bases, J shed 1 base, and the junction held 5 bases outside the gene matches. Germline lookup yields CDR1 KGHSH and CDR2 LQKENI. This CDR3 region has 15 residues. The CDR3 DNA is TGTGCCAGCTCCCGAGGACAGGGCAGCAATCAGCCCCAGCATTTT. Its protein product is CASSRGQGSNQPQHF.

This clonotype has only a few counts. The chain carries TRBV7-2 and TRBJ1-5; D gene uncertain. The germline V gene encodes CDR1 SGHTA and CDR2 FQGNSA. The CDR3 has 16 residues. Trimming took 5 bases from V and 0 from J, leaving 14 bases between them. CDR3 DNA sequence: TGTGCCAGCAGCCGGACGGCCGGTTATAGCAATCAGCCCCAGCATTTT. Translating gives CASSRTAGYSNQPQHF.